These 10 T cell receptor beta chains came from one sample sequenced in a study of shared clonotypes between healthy human individuals (dated by TCRdb to the early 2020s). The method was the immunoSEQ multiplex PCR assay. The clones in this table, taken by TCRdb from immuneACCESS, are in-frame only. Not every clone is retained; where verified, under half of the shortfall comes from an unresolved V gene, and the cause of the rest is unknown. The sample contains over 2 million clones, approximately 94% of them found a single time. Of the sample, 0.9% to 1.4% falls within the top ten clones. CD8 naive samples were CD45RO-negative cells positively selected for CCR7, giving a CD45RA+CCR7+ population that excluded TemRA cells. Sequencing input: naive CD8+ T cells sorted from blood. Explained via the paper, the cell subset or site label denotes: CD45RA+CCR7+. Receptors originate from a man between 18 and 29 years old in good health.

This clone was counted a single time. This chain uses TRBV6-6 with TRBJ2-1; a possible D gene is TRBD2 (5 bases). CDR3 length equals 15 residues. V lost 4 bases and J lost 4, with 14 bases in between. Germline V gene sequence: CDR1 MNHNY, CDR2 SVGAGI (reference sequence). CDR3 sequence: CASSSLAPKYNEQFF. The CDR3 DNA reads TGTGCCAGCAGTTCCCTAGCCCCTAAGTACAATGAGCAGTTCTTC.

The rearrangement uses TRBV25-1 and TRBJ2-2; 7 bases line up with TRBD2. V shed 6 bases, J shed 7 bases, and the junction held 2 bases outside the gene matches. The CDR3 length is 12 residues. Germline CDR1 MGHDK, CDR2 SYGVNS. CDR3 in amino acids: CASSGGNGELFF. DNA of the CDR3: TGTGCCAGCAGCGGGGGGAACGGGGAGCTGTTTTTT. The whole variable domain, remainder taken from reference TRBV25-1 and TRBJ2-2, is EADIYQTPRYLVIGTGKKITLECSQTMGHDKMYWYQQDPGMELHLIHYSYGVNSTEKGDLSSESTVSRIRTEHFPLTLESARPSHTSQYLCASSGGNGELFFGEGSRLTVL.

This sequence joins TRBV27 and TRBJ1-1, with 7 bases lining up with TRBD1. The V gene's germline CDR1 is MNHEY and CDR2 SMNVEV (reference sequence). The V segment lost 5 bases and the J segment 5 bases; nucleotides outside the gene matches: 5. CDR3 size: 13 residues. CDR3 in amino acids: CASSTGVGTEAFF. The CDR3 bases are TGTGCCAGCAGTACAGGGGTGGGGACTGAAGCTTTCTTT.

This sequence joins TRBV5-6 and TRBJ2-5, with D perhaps matching TRBD2 (5 bases). CDR3 size: 15 residues. V lost 2 bases and J 3 bases, leaving 14 bases between the germline ends. Germline assignment: CDR1 SGHDT and CDR2 YYEEEE. Here the CDR3 DNA reads TGTGCCAGCAGCTTCGGGCTAGCCGCGAAAGAGACCCAGTACTTC. It yields the protein CASSFGLAAKETQYF.

The chain links TRBV4-1 to TRBJ1-6; unclear D gene. Trimming shortened V by 6 bases and J by 5 bases, and 14 bases separated the two germline ends. The CDR3 consists of 15 residues. From germline, CDR1 is MGHRA and CDR2 YSYEKL. In nucleotides, the CDR3 is TGCGCCAGCAGGTTAAGCCGGACCGATAATTCACCCCTCCACTTT. Its protein product is CASRLSRTDNSPLHF.

Note on this clone: Other DNA sequences in the sample encode the same CDR3. V gene TRBV4-3 combines with J gene TRBJ2-7; D is perhaps TRBD2 (6 bases). The CDR3 has 14 amino acids. In germline, CDR1 is LGHNA, CDR2 YSLEER. Trimming took 0 bases from V and 2 from J, leaving 8 bases between them. In DNA, the CDR3 is TGCGCCAGCAGCCAAGATCGCGGGGCCTACGAGCAGTACTTC. Its protein product is CASSQDRGAYEQYF.

The chain employs TRBV4-1 and TRBJ2-7; D uncertain. V dropped 4 bases and J dropped 0 bases, with 13 bases sitting between them. The germline V gene has CDR1 MGHRA and CDR2 YSYEKL. There are 15 residues in the CDR3. The CDR3 bases are TGCGCCAGCAGCCCGACAAGACTCAGCTCCTACGAGCAGTACTTC. Amino acids: CASSPTRLSSYEQYF.

The V gene is TRBV11-3, the J gene TRBJ2-2, with D tentatively TRBD1 (5 bases). This CDR3 comprises 13 residues. Trimming took 3 bases from V and 6 from J, leaving 8 bases between them. Germline V CDR1 and CDR2: SGHNT, YENEEA. The CDR3 DNA reads TGTGCCAGCAGCTTTTCAGGGCCCGGGGAGCTGTTTTTT. It is translated as CASSFSGPGELFF. Looking up the rest from reference TRBV11-3 and TRBJ2-2 gives the full variable domain: EAGVVQSPRYKIIEKKQPVAFWCNPISGHNTLYWYLQNLGQGPELLIRYENEEAVDDSQLPKDRFSAERLKGVDSTLKIQPAELGDSAVYLCASSFSGPGELFFGEGSRLTVL.

CDR3 protein: CASSLAAGSSYNEQFF. CDR3 DNA: TGTGCCAGCAGCTTAGCCGCAGGCAGCTCCTACAATGAGCAGTTCTTC. V is TRBV7-2 and J is TRBJ2-1; D unresolved. CDR3 length: 16 residues. V was pared by 0 bases and J by 0 bases, with 9 bases between. CDR1 SGHTA and CDR2 FQGNSA come from the germline V gene.

The J gene is TRBJ1-2, the V gene TRBV11-1; unclear D gene. V lost 2 bases and J 4 bases, leaving 14 bases between the germline ends. The germline CDR1 and CDR2 sequences are SGHAT and FQDESV (reference sequence). There are 15 residues in the CDR3. The CDR3 DNA follows: TGTGCCAGCAGCTTATCTTCAGATCTCGGCTATGGCTACACCTTC. Its protein product is CASSLSSDLGYGYTF.